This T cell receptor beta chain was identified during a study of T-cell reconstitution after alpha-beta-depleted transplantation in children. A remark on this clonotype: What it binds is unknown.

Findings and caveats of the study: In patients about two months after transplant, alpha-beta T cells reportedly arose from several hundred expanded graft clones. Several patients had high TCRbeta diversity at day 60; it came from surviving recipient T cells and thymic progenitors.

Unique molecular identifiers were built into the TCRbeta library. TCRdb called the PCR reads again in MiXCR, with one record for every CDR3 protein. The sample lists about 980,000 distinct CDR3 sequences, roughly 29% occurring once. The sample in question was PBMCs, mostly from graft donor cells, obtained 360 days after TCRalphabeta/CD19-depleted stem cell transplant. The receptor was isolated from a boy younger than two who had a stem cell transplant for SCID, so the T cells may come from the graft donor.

The CDR3 sequence: CASSLGSRVYEQYF. The CDR3 bases are TGTGCCAGCAGCTTAGGGTCCCGGGTCTACGAGCAGTACTTC. The chain combines TRBV13 with TRBJ2-7; D ambiguous. V lost 0 bases to trimming and J lost 3 bases, with 9 bases between them. The CDR3 consists of 14 residues. Germline CDR1 PRHDT, CDR2 FYEKMQ (reference sequence). Complete variable domain (other parts from reference TRBV13 and TRBJ2-7): AAGVIQSPRHLIKEKRETATLKCYPIPRHDTVYWYQQGPGQDPQFLISFYEKMQSDKGSIPDRFSAQQFSDYHSELNMSSLELGDSALYFCASSLGSRVYEQYFGPGTRLTVT.